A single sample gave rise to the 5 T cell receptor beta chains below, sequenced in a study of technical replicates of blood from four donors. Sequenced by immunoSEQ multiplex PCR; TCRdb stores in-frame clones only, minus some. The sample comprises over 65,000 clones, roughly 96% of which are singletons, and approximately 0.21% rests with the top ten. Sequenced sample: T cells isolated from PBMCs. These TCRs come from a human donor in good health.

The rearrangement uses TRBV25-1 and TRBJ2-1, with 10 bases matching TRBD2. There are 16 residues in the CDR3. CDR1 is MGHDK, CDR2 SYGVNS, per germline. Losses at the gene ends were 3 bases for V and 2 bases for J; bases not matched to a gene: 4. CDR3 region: CASSDSSGGPYNEQFF. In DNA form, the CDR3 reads TGTGCCAGCAGTGACTCTAGCGGGGGACCCTACAATGAGCAGTTCTTC.

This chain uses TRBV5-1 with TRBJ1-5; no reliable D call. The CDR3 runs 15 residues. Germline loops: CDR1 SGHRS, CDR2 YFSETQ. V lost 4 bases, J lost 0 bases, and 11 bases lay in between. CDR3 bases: TGCGCCAGCAGCGAAGGAGTGTATAGCAATCAGCCCCAGCATTTT. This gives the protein CASSEGVYSNQPQHF.

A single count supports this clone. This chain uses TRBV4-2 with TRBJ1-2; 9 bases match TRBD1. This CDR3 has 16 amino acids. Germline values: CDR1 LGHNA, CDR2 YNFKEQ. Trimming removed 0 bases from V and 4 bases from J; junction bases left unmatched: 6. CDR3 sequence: CASSQEFGQGSYGYTF. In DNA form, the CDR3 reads TGTGCCAGCAGCCAAGAATTTGGACAGGGGAGCTATGGCTACACCTTC.

This CDR3 reads CASSVEGGGGGEKLFF. In DNA, the CDR3 is TGTGCCAGCAGCGTAGAAGGAGGGGGCGGAGGCGAAAAACTGTTTTTT. The chain couples TRBV9 to TRBJ1-4, with 7 bases identical to TRBD1. The germline V gene encodes CDR1 SGDLS and CDR2 YYNGEE. The J segment lost 8 bases and the V segment lost 0 bases, leaving 10 bases of the junction unmatched. This CDR3 spans 16 amino acids.

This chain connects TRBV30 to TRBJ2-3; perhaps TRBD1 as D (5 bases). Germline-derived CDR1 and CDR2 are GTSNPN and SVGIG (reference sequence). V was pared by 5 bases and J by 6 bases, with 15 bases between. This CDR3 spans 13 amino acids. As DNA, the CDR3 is TGTGCCTGGCAATTACTCAGGGTGGATACGCAGTATTTT. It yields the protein CAWQLLRVDTQYF.